The 18 T cell receptor beta chains below were found in one sample sequenced in a study of cytotoxic CD8 clonotypes in ibrutinib-treated CLL. Some clones are missing from TCRdb's copy, which holds only in-frame ones; the method was immunoSEQ multiplex PCR. The sample holds hundreds of thousands of clones, over 55% seen once. The source material was PBMCs, sampled after 36 months of ibrutinib treatment. These receptors were obtained from a human donor with chronic lymphocytic leukemia.

The chain links TRBV27 to TRBJ2-7; 10 nucleotides line up with TRBD2. Germline loops: CDR1 MNHEY, CDR2 SMNVEV (reference sequence). The V gene end was trimmed by 5 bases and the J gene end by 6 bases; junction bases not matched to a gene: 10. The CDR3 consists of 15 residues. In nucleotides, the CDR3 is TGTGCCAGCAGTCAGGCATGGACTAGCGGCAGCGAGCAGTACTTC. It encodes CASSQAWTSGSEQYF.

The V gene is TRBV28, the J gene TRBJ2-3; no firm D call. Between the trimmed V and J ends, which lost 7 bases and 4 bases, there was a span of 9 bases. Germline V gene lookup returns CDR1 MDHEN and CDR2 SYDVKM. The CDR3 extends over 12 amino acids. The chain's CDR3 is CASIGFADTQYF. Written as DNA, the CDR3 is TGTGCCAGCATAGGGTTTGCAGATACGCAGTATTTT.

This rearrangement joins TRBV2 to TRBJ2-3, with 7 positions matching TRBD2. The CDR3 consists of 14 residues. V lost 0 bases to trimming and J lost 3 bases; unmatched junction nucleotides: 0. CDR1 SNHLY and CDR2 FYNNEI come from the germline V gene. The CDR3 loop is CASSEAAGTDTQYF. CDR3 nucleotide sequence: TGTGCCAGCAGTGAAGCAGCGGGAACAGATACGCAGTATTTT.

This chain joins TRBV6-6 and TRBJ2-3; 9 bases align to TRBD2. The CDR3 contains 13 residues. V was clipped by 10 bases and J by 5 bases; unmatched bases: 7. Germline CDR1 reads MNHNY; CDR2 reads SVGAGI (reference sequence). DNA for the CDR3: TGTGCCACCCTTCTAGCGGGAATAGATACGCAGTATTTT. As protein: CATLLAGIDTQYF.

J is TRBJ2-7 and V is TRBV19; no clear D gene. Between the trimmed V and J ends, which lost 3 bases and 4 bases, there was a span of 10 bases. Germline V gives CDR1 LNHDA, CDR2 SQIVND (reference sequence). The CDR3 runs to 13 residues. The CDR3 coding sequence is TGTGCCAGTAGTATGGGAAGGTCATACGAGCAGTACTTC. This encodes CASSMGRSYEQYF.

This clone has more than one count but fewer than ten. This sequence joins TRBV7-6 and TRBJ2-2; D gene uncertain. The germline V gene has CDR1 SGHVS and CDR2 FNYEAQ. The CDR3 is 16 residues long. Trimming left V 1 base short and J 1 base short, with 10 bases between. The CDR3 spells CASSLGAALNTGELFF. The CDR3 DNA sequence: TGTGCCAGCAGCTTAGGCGCAGCACTGAACACCGGGGAGCTGTTTTTT.

This clone was observed a handful of times. The chain is built from TRBV27 and TRBJ2-1; D is perhaps TRBD1 (6 bases). This CDR3 comprises 13 residues. Germline assignment: CDR1 MNHEY and CDR2 SMNVEV (reference sequence). V shed 2 bases and J shed 7 bases, with 9 bases lying between them. The chain's CDR3 is CASSLKGVNEQFF. The DNA for the CDR3 is TGTGCCAGCAGTTTAAAGGGGGTGAATGAGCAGTTCTTC.

This clone was observed a few times. The chain is built from TRBV29-1 and TRBJ1-1; 9 bases line up with TRBD1. The length of the CDR3 is 13 residues. CDR1 is SQVTM, CDR2 ANQGSEA, per germline. V lost 7 bases and J lost 4; bases outside the gene matches: 7. The CDR3 bases are TGCAGCGCTCCCGGGACAGGGTTCACTGAAGCTTTCTTT. Encoded protein: CSAPGTGFTEAFF.

The rearrangement uses TRBV19 and TRBJ2-2; D gene unclear. CDR3 length: 15 amino acids. V was cut by 6 bases and J by 4 bases, with 15 bases left in between. CDR1 is LNHDA, CDR2 SQIVND, per germline (reference sequence). CDR3 sequence reads: CASSLTRTSTGELFF. Here the CDR3 DNA reads TGTGCCAGTAGCCTGACTCGGACGAGCACCGGGGAGCTGTTTTTT.

The rearrangement joins TRBV10-3 to TRBJ1-5; D possibly corresponds to TRBD1 (5 bases). The CDR3 consists of 13 residues. The germline V gene encodes CDR1 ENHRY and CDR2 SYGVKD. V was pared by 7 bases and J by 4 bases, with 11 bases between. The CDR3 spells CAIKGAGNQPQHF. CDR3 coding DNA: TGTGCCATCAAAGGGGCTGGGAATCAGCCCCAGCATTTT.

A few counts support this clone. This CDR3 reads CASSLILSDHEQFF. CDR3 sequence (DNA): TGTGCCAGCAGCTTGATTCTCTCCGACCATGAGCAGTTCTTC. The chain combines TRBV5-4 with TRBJ2-1; D gene unclear. This CDR3 comprises 14 residues. V lost 1 base and J 8 bases, leaving 13 bases between the germline ends. Looked up from germline, CDR1 is SGHNT and CDR2 is YYREEE (reference sequence).

The rearrangement joins TRBV10-3 to TRBJ2-5; TRBD1 or TRBD2 may be the D gene (5 bases each). CDR1 ENHRY and CDR2 SYGVKD come from the germline V gene. The length of the CDR3 is 15 residues. Trimming left V 10 bases short and J 5 bases short, with 23 bases between. The CDR3 nucleotides are TGTGCCACCCGACAGCCGCCGGGACCTCTGGAGACCCAGTACTTC. Translating it yields CATRQPPGPLETQYF.

The gene calls are TRBV5-4 and TRBJ1-1, with D unresolved. Germline V gene data show CDR1 as SGHNT and CDR2 as YYREEE (reference sequence). The CDR3 covers 14 residues. V gave up 4 bases and J gave up 0 bases, with 10 bases separating them. CDR3 protein: CASSLTALNTEAFF. CDR3 nucleotide sequence: TGTGCCAGCAGCCTTACAGCTTTGAACACTGAAGCTTTCTTT.

The chain combines TRBV2 with TRBJ2-1, with 8 bases identical to TRBD2. Germline CDR1 is SNHLY and CDR2 is FYNNEI. The CDR3 contains 13 residues. The ends lost 6 bases at V and 2 bases at J; junction bases unmatched: 0. CDR3: CASRGLAYNEQFF. CDR3 sequence (DNA): TGTGCCAGCAGGGGACTAGCCTACAATGAGCAGTTCTTC.

V and J are TRBV7-3 and TRBJ1-1; D ambiguous. The V gene lost 0 bases and the J gene lost 4 bases, with 0 bases spanning the gap. This CDR3 is built from 11 residues. The germline CDR1 and CDR2 sequences are SGHTA and FQGTGA. CDR3 in amino acids: CASSLTTEAFF. The CDR3 nucleotides are TGTGCCAGCAGCTTAACCACTGAAGCTTTCTTT. The full variable domain, rest sourced from reference TRBV7-3 and TRBJ1-1, is GAGVSQTPSNKVTEKGKYVELRCDPISGHTALYWYRQSLGQGPEFLIYFQGTGAADDSGLPNDRFFAVRPEGSVSTLKIQRTERGDSAVYLCASSLTTEAFFGQGTRLTVV.

The chain recombines TRBV19 with TRBJ2-1; 7 bases agree with TRBD1. Germline lookup yields CDR1 LNHDA and CDR2 SQIVND (reference sequence). This CDR3 comprises 14 residues. The V gene end was trimmed by 3 bases and the J gene end by 10 bases; junction bases not matched to a gene: 9. CDR3 amino acids: CASSIRTGYQEQFF. In nucleotides, the CDR3 is TGTGCCAGTAGTATCCGGACAGGCTATCAGGAGCAGTTCTTC.

This clone came up a few times. The rearrangement links TRBV5-1 to TRBJ1-4; tentatively, D is TRBD1 (6 bases). The CDR3 runs 14 residues. The V end was cut by 2 bases, the J end by 12 bases, with 17 bases between. Germline CDR1 is SGHRS and CDR2 is YFSETQ. This chain's CDR3 is CASSLRLPSGELFF. CDR3 DNA sequence: TGCGCCAGCAGCTTACGTCTCCCTTCAGGGGAACTGTTTTTT.

This clone has a handful of counts. The V call is TRBV20-1, the J call TRBJ1-1; D is ambiguous. Germline CDR1 reads DFQATT; CDR2 reads SNEGSKA (reference sequence). Deletions cut 6 bases from V and 1 base from J, with 6 bases between. CDR3 length equals 11 residues. The CDR3 loop reads CSAERNTEAFF. The CDR3 DNA reads TGCAGTGCAGAGAGGAACACTGAAGCTTTCTTT.